This is a list of T cell receptor beta chains from one sample in a study of blood T cell repertoires in COVID-19. Clones were read by immunoSEQ multiplex PCR, and TCRdb kept only the in-frame ones, dropping some. Among about 61,000 clones listed, 91% were seen once. The specimen sequenced was peripheral blood. The receptors shown here come from a human donor in a cohort sampled during active COVID-19. Each CDR3 is given with its conserved first and last residue. A D gene is named only where the DNA matches it firmly. Size is omitted from some rows. Given values are once, few, many or a class for expanded clones.

j_call,d_call,clone_size,v_call,cdr3_nt,cdr3_aa
TRBJ2-7,.,.,TRBV6-5,TGTGCCAGCAGTTACGACCAGGGGAGTTCCTACGAGCAGTACTTC,CASSYDQGSSYEQYF
TRBJ2-7,.,once,TRBV5-5,TGTGCCAGCAGCTTGCGGGACACGGACTACGAGCAGTACTTC,CASSLRDTDYEQYF
TRBJ2-1,TRBD1,.,TRBV24-1,TGTGCCACCAGTGGTTGGAGACAGGGTTACAATGAGCAGTTCTTC,CATSGWRQGYNEQFF
TRBJ2-1,.,.,TRBV4-1,TGCGCCAGCAGCCAAGATGCCCTCGGACAGACCGATGAGCAGTTCTTC,CASSQDALGQTDEQFF
TRBJ1-2,TRBD1,.,TRBV7-8,TGTGCCAGCAGCTTAAGGGGACAGACGGACCACACCTTC,CASSLRGQTDHTF
TRBJ2-6,.,.,TRBV6-2/TRBV6-3,TGTGCCAGCAGTTACGGGGCTGGCGGGGCTGGGGCCAACGTCCTGACTTTC,CASSYGAGGAGANVLTF
TRBJ1-2,TRBD1,.,TRBV27,TGTGCCAGCAGTCGCCGGGGACAGGGATGGAGTGGCTACACCTTC,CASSRRGQGWSGYTF
TRBJ1-1,.,.,TRBV19,TGTGCCAGTAGTCTAGCTTGGCAGGACACTGAAGCTTTCTTT,CASSLAWQDTEAFF
TRBJ2-7,TRBD2,.,TRBV10-1,TGCGCCAGCAGTGACCCGCGGGAGGGCCGGGGCGAGCAGTACTTC,CASSDPREGRGEQYF
TRBJ1-5,.,.,TRBV11-2,TGTGCCAGCAGCTTAGGGGGGCTCAGCAATCAGCCCCAGCATTTT,CASSLGGLSNQPQHF
TRBJ2-1,.,.,TRBV3-1/TRBV3-2,TGTGCCAGCAGCGTTCCCGGGACTTTAAATGAGCAGTTCTTC,CASSVPGTLNEQFF
TRBJ1-5,.,.,TRBV19,TGTGCCAGTAGTATACCCCAGGACTGGGTAAGCAATCAGCCCCAGCATTTT,CASSIPQDWVSNQPQHF
TRBJ2-2,TRBD2,.,TRBV27,TGTGCCACCATGGCCCTTTATAGCGGGAGCTGGGAGCTGTTTTTT,CATMALYSGSWELFF
TRBJ2-7,TRBD1,.,TRBV19,TGTGCCAGTAGTATAGGGGACAGGGGACCCCTCCGCTACGAGCAGTACTTC,CASSIGDRGPLRYEQYF
TRBJ1-5,.,.,TRBV12-3/TRBV12-4,TGTGCCAGCGGGTGGGGGGAAGGACAGCCCCAGCATTTT,CASGWGEGQPQHF
TRBJ1-1,TRBD1,.,TRBV6-6,TGTGCCGGAGGGGGCCCTTGGGGAAACACTGAAGCTTTCTTT,CAGGGPWGNTEAFF
TRBJ2-2,.,.,TRBV14,TGTGCCAGCAGCCGGACAGCTTCCGGGGAGCTGTTTTTT,CASSRTASGELFF
TRBJ2-5,TRBD1,.,TRBV27,TGTGCCAGCAGTTCGAGGGGGCTAGAGACCCAGTACTTC,CASSSRGLETQYF
TRBJ2-5,TRBD2,.,TRBV5-1,TGCGCCAGCAGCTTGATAGCGGGAGTAGGAGAGACCCAGTACTTC,CASSLIAGVGETQYF
TRBJ1-2,TRBD1,.,TRBV4-1,TGCGCCAGCAGCCAGGGGACAGGGGGCTCCCCTCATGGCTACACCTTC,CASSQGTGGSPHGYTF
TRBJ1-1,TRBD1,.,TRBV9,TGTGCCAGCAGCGTAACAGGGGCCCAATGGAACACTGAAGCTTTCTTT,CASSVTGAQWNTEAFF
TRBJ1-1,.,.,TRBV14,TGTGCCAGCAGCCAAGAGAGGGGGAGCACTGAAGCTTTCTTT,CASSQERGSTEAFF
TRBJ2-5,TRBD1,.,TRBV5-1,TGCGCGAGCACAGTGCAGGGGGAGCGAGAGACCCAGTACTTC,CASTVQGERETQYF
TRBJ2-6,.,.,TRBV6-1,TGTGCCAGCAGTGGAGCGGTAGCTGGGGCCAACGTCCTGACTTTC,CASSGAVAGANVLTF
TRBJ2-3,TRBD2,.,TRBV4-2,TGTGCCAGCAGCCGGCTAGCGGGAGGGGTCACAGATACGCAGTATTTT,CASSRLAGGVTDTQYF
TRBJ1-1,.,.,TRBV19,TGTGCCAGTAGTAGGACAGAGAACACTGAAGCTTTCTTT,CASSRTENTEAFF
TRBJ2-4,TRBD2,.,TRBV3-1/TRBV3-2,TGTGCCAGCAGCCAAGAGTCTCTAGCGGGGGGGCATTCCAAAAACATTCAGTACTTC,CASSQESLAGGHSKNIQYF
TRBJ2-7,.,.,TRBV5-1,TGCGCCAGCAGCCCGTGGGGGGGGCTAGGGTACGAGCAGTACTTC,CASSPWGGLGYEQYF
TRBJ1-3,TRBD1,.,TRBV5-1,TGCGCCAGCAGCTTTGCAGGGGGCATAGCATCTGGAAACACCATATATTTT,CASSFAGGIASGNTIYF
TRBJ2-3,TRBD1,.,TRBV6-4,TGTGCCACCAAGGGGGACAGGGCCTCTGTCGTATGGAAGGATACGCAGTATTTT,CATKGDRASVVWKDTQYF
TRBJ2-7,.,.,TRBV24-1,TGTGCCACCAGTGAAACAGGGATCTACGAGCAGTACTTC,CATSETGIYEQYF
TRBJ1-1,TRBD1,.,TRBV25-1,TGTGCCACCACCGGACAGGGCGTTGAAGCTTTCTTT,CATTGQGVEAFF
TRBJ2-1,TRBD2,.,TRBV9,TGTGCCAGCAGCCCTGGACTAGCGGGGGCCTCCTACAATGAGCAGTTCTTC,CASSPGLAGASYNEQFF